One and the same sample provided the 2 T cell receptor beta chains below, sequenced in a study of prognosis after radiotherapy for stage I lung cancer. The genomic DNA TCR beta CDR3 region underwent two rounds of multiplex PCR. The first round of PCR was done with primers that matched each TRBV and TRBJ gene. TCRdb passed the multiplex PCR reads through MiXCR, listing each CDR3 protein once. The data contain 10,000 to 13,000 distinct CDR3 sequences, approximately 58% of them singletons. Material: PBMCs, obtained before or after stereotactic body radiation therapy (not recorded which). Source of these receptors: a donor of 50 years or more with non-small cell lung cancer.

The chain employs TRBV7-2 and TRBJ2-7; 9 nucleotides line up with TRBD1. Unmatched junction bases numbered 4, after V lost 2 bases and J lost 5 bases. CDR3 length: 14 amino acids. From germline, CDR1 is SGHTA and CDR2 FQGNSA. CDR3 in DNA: TGTGCCAGCAGCTTAATCGGACAGGGGAACGAGCAGTACTTC. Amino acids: CASSLIGQGNEQYF.

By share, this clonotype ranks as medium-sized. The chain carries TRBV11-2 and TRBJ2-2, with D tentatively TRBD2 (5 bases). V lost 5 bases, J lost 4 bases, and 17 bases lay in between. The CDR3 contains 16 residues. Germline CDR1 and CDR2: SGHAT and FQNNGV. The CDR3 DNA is TGTGCCAGCAGCCCACACCGGGAACCACTCACCGGGGAGCTGTTTTTT. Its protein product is CASSPHREPLTGELFF.